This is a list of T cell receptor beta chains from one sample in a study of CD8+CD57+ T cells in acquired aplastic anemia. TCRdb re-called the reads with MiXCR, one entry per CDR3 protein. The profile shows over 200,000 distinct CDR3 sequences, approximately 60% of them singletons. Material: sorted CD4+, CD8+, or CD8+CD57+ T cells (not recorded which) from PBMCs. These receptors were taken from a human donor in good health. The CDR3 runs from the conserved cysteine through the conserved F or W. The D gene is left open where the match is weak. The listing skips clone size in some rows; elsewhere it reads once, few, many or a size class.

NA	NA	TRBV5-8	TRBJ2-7	CASSLRSGYGEQYF	TGTGCCAGCAGCTTGAGGTCAGGGTATGGTGAGCAGTACTTC
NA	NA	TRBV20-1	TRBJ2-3	CSTGEADTQYF	TGCAGTACCGGAGAGGCAGATACGCAGTATTTT
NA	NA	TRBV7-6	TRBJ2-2	CASSSETGELFF	TGTGCCAGCAGCTCCGAAACCGGGGAGCTGTTTTTT
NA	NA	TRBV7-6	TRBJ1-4	CASSLAGSNEKLFF	TGTGCCAGCAGCCTAGCCGGGTCGAATGAAAAACTGTTTTTT
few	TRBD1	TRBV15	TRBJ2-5	CATSSALGQVFGTQYF	TGTGCCACCAGCAGCGCCCTCGGACAGGTCTTTGGGACCCAGTACTTC
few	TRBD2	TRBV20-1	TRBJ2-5	CSARSRGGLGQETQYF	TGCAGTGCTAGGAGTCGGGGGGGCCTGGGGCAAGAGACCCAGTACTTC
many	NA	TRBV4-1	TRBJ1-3	CASRGGSGNTIYF	TGCGCCTCCCGAGGGGGTTCTGGAAACACCATATATTTT
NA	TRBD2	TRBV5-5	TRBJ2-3	CARSLAGGQYTDTQYF	TGTGCCAGGAGTTTAGCGGGAGGCCAATACACAGATACGCAGTATTTT
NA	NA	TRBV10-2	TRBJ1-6	CASLEGNSDSPLHF	TGCGCCAGCTTGGAGGGGAATTCGGATTCACCCCTCCACTTT
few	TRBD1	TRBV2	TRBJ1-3	CASRPDRDGDF	TGTGCCAGCAGGCCCGACAGGGACGGAGATTTT
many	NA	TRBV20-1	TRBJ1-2	CSAREYRELKSNGYTF	TGCAGTGCTAGAGAGTACAGGGAACTGAAGTCGAATGGCTACACCTTC
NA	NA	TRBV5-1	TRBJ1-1	CASSASGQITEAFF	TGCGCCAGCAGTGCGTCGGGCCAGATCACTGAAGCTTTCTTT
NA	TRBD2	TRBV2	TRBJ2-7	CAGGLANEQYF	TGTGCCGGGGGACTAGCCAACGAGCAGTACTTC
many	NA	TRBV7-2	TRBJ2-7	CASSLGLLNPQYF	TGTGCCAGCAGCTTAGGACTTCTGAATCCGCAGTACTTC
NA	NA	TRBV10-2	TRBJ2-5	CASRGPQETQYF	TGCGCCAGCAGAGGGCCTCAAGAGACCCAGTACTTC
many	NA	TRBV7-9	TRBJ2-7	CASSSRGPEQYF	TGTGCCAGCAGCAGCAGGGGTCCCGAGCAGTACTTC
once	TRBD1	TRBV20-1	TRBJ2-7	CSARGDRGSYEQYF	TGCAGTGCTAGAGGGGACAGGGGCTCCTACGAGCAGTACTTC
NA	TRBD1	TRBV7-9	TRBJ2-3	CARSSGTGLTNTQYF	TGTGCCAGAAGCTCGGGGACAGGCCTCACGAATACGCAGTATTTT
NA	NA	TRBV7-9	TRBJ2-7	CASSLGHDSREQYF	TGTGCCAGCAGCCTCGGACACGACTCCCGCGAGCAGTACTTC
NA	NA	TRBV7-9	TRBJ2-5	CASSLRVRDPGEVETHYF	TGTGCTAGCAGCTTACGCGTGCGAGACCCGGGGGAGGTGGAGACCCATTACTTC
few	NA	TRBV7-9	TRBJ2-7	CASGVDEQYF	TGTGCCAGCGGGGTCGACGAGCAGTACTTC
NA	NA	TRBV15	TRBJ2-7	CATSRDSQDPYEQYF	TGTGCCACCAGCAGAGATAGTCAGGACCCCTACGAGCAGTACTTC
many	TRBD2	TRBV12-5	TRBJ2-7	CAAGRDPEPYEQYF	TGTGCCGCGGGGAGGGACCCGGAACCGTACGAGCAGTACTTC
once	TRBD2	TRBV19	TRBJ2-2	CASRRQRGNTGELFF	TGTGCCAGTAGAAGGCAGCGGGGGAACACCGGGGAGCTGTTTTTT
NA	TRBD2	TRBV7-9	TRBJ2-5	CASSLGPSGGGRETQYF	TGTGCCAGCAGCTTAGGACCGAGCGGGGGGGGTCGAGAGACCCAGTACTTC
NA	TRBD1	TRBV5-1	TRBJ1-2	CASSLAGGQAGGYTF	TGCGCCAGCAGCCTAGCGGGAGGACAGGCGGGAGGCTACACCTTC